This T cell receptor beta chain was retrieved from a study of OX40 agonist ivuxolimab in advanced cancers. General study findings and limits: Patients with a partial response at 0.1-3.0 mg/kg had among the lowest clonal expansion.

This CDR3 has 17 residues. From germline, CDR1 is SGDLS and CDR2 YYNGEE. Trimming removed 3 bases from V and 4 bases from J, with 20 bases in between. Libraries were prepared by immunoSEQ multiplex PCR; TCRdb keeps only in-frame clonotypes and omits some of them. Of approximately 70,000 clones in the sample, 80% to 90% were seen once. On this clone: The antigen remains unidentified.

The V gene is TRBV9, the J gene TRBJ1-3; perhaps TRBD1 as D (5 bases). The material sequenced was CD4+ or CD8+ T cells sorted from blood, taken in a trial of the OX40 agonist ivuxolimab. The clonotype comes from an adult with an advanced solid tumor such as melanoma, head and neck, liver or kidney cancer. The chain's CDR3 is CASSALGKGFLGNTIYF. The DNA for the CDR3 is TGTGCCAGCAGCGCCCTCGGGAAGGGGTTTCTGGGAAACACCATATATTTT. The full variable domain, completed using reference TRBV9 and TRBJ1-3, is DSGVTQTPKHLITATGQRVTLRCSPRSGDLSVYWYQQSLDQGLQFLIQYYNGEERAKGNILERFSAQQFPDLHSELNLSSLELGDSALYFCASSALGKGFLGNTIYFGEGSWLTVV.